Below are 9 T cell receptor beta chains sequenced from a single sample in a study of T-cell memory formation after mild COVID-19. TCRdb independently ran MiXCR on the 5' RACE reads; one entry per CDR3 protein. The sample carries roughly 600,000 distinct CDR3 sequences, about a sixth recorded once. Sample: PBMCs or a T cell subset sorted from them (not recorded which). Receptor source: an adult woman who had mild COVID-19 (a few samples of this study predate the infection). Cell type and time point are not known.

The CDR3 sequence is CATTGAYEQYF. The CDR3 region has the DNA TGTGCCACGACAGGGGCCTACGAGCAGTACTTC. This chain uses TRBV25-1 with TRBJ2-7; 8 bases match TRBD1. The CDR3 spans 11 residues. The junction had 1 base not matched to a gene; V was cut back by 10 bases and J by 2 bases. Germline V lookup: CDR1 MGHDK, CDR2 SYGVNS.

The chain combines TRBV30 with TRBJ2-5; 7 bases align to TRBD2. This CDR3 contains 14 residues. The V and J ends lost 3 bases and 5 bases, in that order; junction bases with no gene match: 9. Germline-derived CDR1 and CDR2 are GTSNPN and SVGIG (reference sequence). CDR3 in DNA: TGTGCCTGGAGGAACCCCTGGGGGGGGGAGACCCAGTACTTC. As protein: CAWRNPWGGETQYF.

The chain carries TRBV12-3 or TRBV12-4 and TRBJ2-5, with 9 nucleotides matching TRBD1. The CDR3 is 14 residues long. The V and J ends lost 5 bases and 2 bases, in that order; junction bases with no gene match: 3. CDR3 sequence (DNA): TGTGCCAGCAGTAACGGGACAGGGCAAGAGACCCAGTACTTC. Its translation is CASSNGTGQETQYF.

The chain uses TRBV29-1 and TRBJ1-1; D is undetermined. Trimming removed 1 base from V and 1 base from J, with 4 bases in between. The CDR3 is 12 residues long. CDR1 SQVTM and CDR2 ANQGSEA come from the germline V gene. The CDR3, as DNA: TGCAGCGTTGAAGCCTCGAACACTGAAGCTTTCTTT. This gives the protein CSVEASNTEAFF.

The sample holds a few counts of this clonotype. The chain is built from TRBV11-2 and TRBJ2-2; D not resolved. The length of the CDR3 is 12 residues. Trimming left V 5 bases short and J 6 bases short, with 7 bases between. Germline CDR1 SGHAT, CDR2 FQNNGV. This CDR3 is CASSELAGELFF. DNA of the CDR3: TGTGCCAGCAGCGAACTCGCCGGGGAGCTGTTTTTT.

This clonotype was found a few times. This chain joins TRBV30 and TRBJ1-2; TRBD1 aligns across 7 bases. From germline, CDR1 is GTSNPN and CDR2 SVGIG (reference sequence). This CDR3 region has 13 residues. With V trimmed by 5 bases and J by 6 bases, 9 bases remained unmatched. CDR3 sequence: CAWGPQGSHGYTF. As DNA, the CDR3 is TGTGCCTGGGGACCACAGGGGAGCCATGGCTACACCTTC. The full variable domain, its missing parts supplied by reference TRBV30 and TRBJ1-2, is SQTIHQWPATLVQPVGSPLSLECTVEGTSNPNLYWYRQAAGRGLQLLFYSVGIGQISSEVPQNLSASRPQDRQFILSSKKLLLSDSGFYLCAWGPQGSHGYTFGSGTRLTVV.

The genes are TRBV12-3 or TRBV12-4 and TRBJ1-4; possible D gene TRBD1, 6 bases. Trimming removed 2 bases at V and 4 bases at J, with 11 bases between. This CDR3 has 15 residues. The CDR3 DNA follows: TGTGCCAGCAGTTTATCCTGGGGGCTTAATGAAAAACTGTTTTTT. Its protein product is CASSLSWGLNEKLFF.

The chain is built from TRBV2 and TRBJ2-1; 8 nucleotides match TRBD2. The CDR3 covers 14 residues. Germline-derived CDR1 and CDR2 are SNHLY and FYNNEI. V trimming: 0 bases; J trimming: 11 bases; junction bases outside the gene matches: 6. The CDR3 DNA reads as TGTGCCAGCAGTGAAGCTTTCAAGCGGGGGCAGCAGTTCTTC. This translates into CASSEAFKRGQQFF.

J is TRBJ2-3 and V is TRBV2; TRBD1 or TRBD2 may be the D gene (5 bases each). Trimming pared 3 bases from V and 2 bases from J, leaving 12 bases between. Germline CDR1 SNHLY, CDR2 FYNNEI. The CDR3 has 15 residues. This CDR3 reads CASSETGTATDTQYF. CDR3 DNA: TGTGCCAGCAGTGAGACCGGGACGGCCACAGATACGCAGTATTTT.